This T cell receptor beta chain was recovered during a study of OX40 agonist ivuxolimab in advanced cancers. Sequencing was performed with immunoSEQ multiplex PCR; in TCRdb, only in-frame clones are kept and a portion is missing. The profile covers about 92,000 clones, with roughly nine tenths appearing a single time and 0.31% taken by the ten largest. The sequence derives from an adult with an advanced solid tumor such as melanoma, head and neck, liver or kidney cancer. The material was CD4+ or CD8+ T cells sorted from blood, obtained in a trial of the OX40 agonist ivuxolimab.

In nucleotides, the CDR3 is TGTGCCAGCAGCTGGGGACAGGGCGGGAGCCAAGAGACCCAGTACTTC. Translated, it gives CASSWGQGGSQETQYF. This chain connects TRBV5-4 to TRBJ2-5; TRBD1 agrees at 9 bases. The V segment lost 3 bases and the J segment 1 base; nucleotides outside the gene matches: 7. The CDR3 runs 16 residues. Looked up from germline, CDR1 is SGHNT and CDR2 is YYREEE (reference sequence). The variable domain in full, with the rest retrieved from reference TRBV5-4 and TRBJ2-5, is ETGVTQSPTHLIKTRGQQVTLRCSSQSGHNTVSWYQQALGQGPQFIFQYYREEENGRGNFPPRFSGLQFPNYSSELNVNALELDDSALYLCASSWGQGGSQETQYFGPGTRLLVL.